A single sample is the source of the 4 T cell receptor beta chains below, sequenced in a study of blood T cell repertoires in COVID-19. Clones were read by immunoSEQ multiplex PCR, and TCRdb kept only the in-frame ones, dropping some. In the table there are 150,000 to 200,000 clones, around 85% of which are singletons. The sample consisted of peripheral blood. The receptor set was obtained from a man in his fifties with active or convalescent COVID-19.

The chain has TRBV11-2 and TRBJ2-7, with 7 positions matching TRBD1. V was pared by 5 bases and J by 2 bases, with 6 bases of the junction left unmatched. This CDR3 has 14 amino acids. CDR1 and CDR2 (germline): SGHAT, FQNNGV. The chain's CDR3 is CASSQTTGPYEQYF. CDR3 bases: TGTGCCAGCAGCCAAACGACAGGGCCCTACGAGCAGTACTTC. The complete variable domain, with remaining parts taken from reference TRBV11-2 and TRBJ2-7, reads EAGVAQSPRYKIIEKRQSVAFWCNPISGHATLYWYQQILGQGPKLLIQFQNNGVVDDSQLPKDRFSAERLKGVDSTLKIQPAKLEDSAVYLCASSQTTGPYEQYFGPGTRLTVT.

This chain uses TRBV2 with TRBJ2-7, with D unclear. Germline V gives CDR1 SNHLY, CDR2 FYNNEI. The V gene lost 1 base and the J gene lost 3 bases, with 4 bases spanning the gap. The CDR3 has 12 residues. The CDR3 region is CASSEGYYEQYF. DNA of the CDR3: TGTGCCAGCAGTGAAGGCTACTACGAGCAGTACTTC.

This chain connects TRBV6-6 to TRBJ1-1; 8 bases are a match to TRBD1. Germline assignment: CDR1 MNHNY and CDR2 SVGAGI (reference sequence). Trimming took 8 bases from V and 2 from J; bases not matched to a gene: 4. The CDR3 has 13 residues. The CDR3 reads CASFGQGNTEAFF. In DNA form, the CDR3 reads TGTGCCAGCTTCGGACAGGGCAACACTGAAGCTTTCTTT.

This clone was picked up a small number of times. CDR3 amino acids: CASSRQGSTEAFF. DNA for the CDR3: TGTGCCAGCAGCCGACAGGGGAGCACTGAAGCTTTCTTT. The chain uses TRBV11-2 and TRBJ1-1, with 8 bases identical to TRBD1. The CDR3 consists of 13 residues. Germline V gene lookup returns CDR1 SGHAT and CDR2 FQNNGV. Germline trimming cut 5 bases from V and 4 bases from J; bases unmatched to any gene: 3.